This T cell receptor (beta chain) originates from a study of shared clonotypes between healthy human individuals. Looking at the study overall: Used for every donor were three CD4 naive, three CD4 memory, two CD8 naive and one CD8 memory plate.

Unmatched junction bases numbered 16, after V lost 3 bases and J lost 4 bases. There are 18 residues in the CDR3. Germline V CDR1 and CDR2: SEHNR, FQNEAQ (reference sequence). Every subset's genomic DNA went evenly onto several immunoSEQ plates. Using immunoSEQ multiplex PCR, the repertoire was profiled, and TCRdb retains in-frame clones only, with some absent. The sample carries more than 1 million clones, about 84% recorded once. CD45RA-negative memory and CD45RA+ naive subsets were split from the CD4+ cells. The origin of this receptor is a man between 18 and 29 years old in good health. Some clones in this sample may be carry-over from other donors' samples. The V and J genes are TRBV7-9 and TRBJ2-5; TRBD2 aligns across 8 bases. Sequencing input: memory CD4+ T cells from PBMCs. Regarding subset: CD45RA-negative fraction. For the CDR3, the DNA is TGTGCCAGCAGCTTGGTGCCGGGACTAGGGAGGGAGAGAGAGACCCAGTACTTC. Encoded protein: CASSLVPGLGRERETQYF.